Listed here is a single TCR beta chain. The CDR3 is 13 residues long. With 8 bases clipped from V and 4 bases from J, the junction kept 0 bases outside the gene matches. From germline, CDR1 is MNHNS and CDR2 SASEGT. This sample is drawn from a study of early stage breast cancer tumors. Study-level information: Most invasive tumors, about 75% of the 16, were ER+/PR+/HER2-.

TCRdb keeps only in-frame clones here, not all; method: immunoSEQ multiplex PCR. The sample records approximately 33,000 clones, 70% to 75% being singletons. The chain is built from TRBV6-1 and TRBJ2-2; 11 bases fit TRBD2. Sequenced: blood. The clonotype comes from a person aged 40-50 years with breast cancer. CDR3 coding DNA: TGTGCCAGCGGACTAGCGGGCACCGGGGAGCTGTTTTTT. Translated: CASGLAGTGELFF.